These 32 T cell receptor beta chains were sequenced from one sample in a study of blood T cell repertoires in COVID-19. Using immunoSEQ multiplex PCR, the repertoire was profiled, and TCRdb retains in-frame clones only, with some absent. The sample lists a few hundred thousand clones, around nine tenths occurring once. The specimen sequenced was peripheral blood. The origin of the receptors is a woman between 65 and 79 years old with active or convalescent COVID-19.

Regarding this clone: Additional DNA sequences in this sample encode the identical CDR3. V and J are TRBV27 and TRBJ1-2; no definite D call. The V and J ends lost 2 bases and 4 bases respectively, with 14 bases between them. Germline V gene data show CDR1 as MNHEY and CDR2 as SMNVEV (reference sequence). This CDR3 has 15 amino acids. This CDR3 reads CASSLVGGPLYGYTF. The CDR3 nucleotides are TGTGCCAGCAGTTTAGTAGGAGGGCCCCTCTATGGCTACACCTTC.

In this sample, this clone turned up once. The CDR3, as DNA: TGTGCCACCAGTGATCCCATGGACAGGGAGGGTCAGCCCCAGCATTTT. This gives the protein CATSDPMDREGQPQHF. The chain recombines TRBV24-1 with TRBJ1-5, with TRBD1 matching over 8 bases. With V trimmed by 3 bases and J by 6 bases, 9 bases remained unmatched. This CDR3 spans 16 amino acids. The germline V gene has CDR1 KGHDR and CDR2 SFDVKD.

V gene TRBV2 combines with J gene TRBJ2-2, with TRBD2 identical over 7 bases. V shed 6 bases and J 7 bases; nucleotides not matched to a gene: 11. CDR1 is SNHLY, CDR2 FYNNEI, per germline. The CDR3 is made up of 15 amino acids. In DNA, the CDR3 is TGTGCCAGCAGCGGGGGGACCGAGGCGATCGGGGAGCTGTTTTTT. This encodes CASSGGTEAIGELFF. Supplemented by reference TRBV2 and TRBJ2-2, the full variable domain reads EPEVTQTPSHQVTQMGQEVILRCVPISNHLYFYWYRQILGQKVEFLVSFYNNEISEKSEIFDDQFSVERPDGSNFTLKIRSTKLEDSAMYFCASSGGTEAIGELFFGEGSRLTVL.

V and J are TRBV4-2 and TRBJ1-2; maybe TRBD1 (6 bases). Germline V gene lookup returns CDR1 LGHNA and CDR2 YNFKEQ. Trimming shortened V by 2 bases and J by 6 bases, and 16 bases separated the two germline ends. This CDR3 has 15 residues. Here the CDR3 reads CASSQLHGQTNGYTF. CDR3 DNA sequence: TGTGCCAGCAGCCAACTACATGGACAGACGAATGGCTACACCTTC.

This clone was observed a handful of times. CDR3 residues: CASSFATGTEAFF. DNA of the CDR3: TGTGCCAGCAGTTTCGCGACAGGGACTGAAGCTTTCTTT. The chain carries TRBV12-3 or TRBV12-4 and TRBJ1-1, with 7 bases matching TRBD1. V lost 3 bases and J lost 5; bases outside the gene matches: 3. The length of the CDR3 is 13 residues.

This chain uses TRBV4-1 with TRBJ1-1; no firm D call. The CDR3 loop spans 16 amino acids. Looked up from germline, CDR1 is MGHRA and CDR2 is YSYEKL. V lost 3 bases and J 0 bases, leaving 14 bases between the germline ends. The CDR3 nucleotides read TGCGCCAGCAGCCATGCCCATTCGGGTATGAACACTGAAGCTTTCTTT. It codes for CASSHAHSGMNTEAFF.

This chain connects TRBV13 to TRBJ2-5; possibly TRBD2 for D (5 bases). Germline V CDR1 and CDR2: PRHDT, FYEKMQ (reference sequence). This CDR3 contains 14 residues. V lost 2 bases and J 7 bases, leaving 14 bases between the germline ends. The CDR3 reads CASSLISSRGTQYF. In DNA form, the CDR3 reads TGTGCCAGCAGCTTAATTAGCAGTCGGGGGACCCAGTACTTC.

V usage is TRBV5-1 and J usage is TRBJ1-2; the D gene is possibly TRBD1 (6 bases). V was shortened by 9 bases and J by 8 bases, with 20 bases between the two germline ends. Germline V CDR1 and CDR2: SGHRS, YFSETQ. This CDR3 spans 13 amino acids. The CDR3 DNA follows: TGCGCCACCTCGGACAGCCCCGGCGGGGGCTACACCTTC. Translated: CATSDSPGGGYTF.

The chain is built from TRBV4-1 and TRBJ1-6; TRBD1 agrees at 7 bases. The germline V gene encodes CDR1 MGHRA and CDR2 YSYEKL. V was pared by 5 bases and J by 3 bases, with 10 bases of the junction left unmatched. The CDR3 runs 17 residues. The CDR3 is CASSVPRDSNYNSPLHF. Written as DNA, the CDR3 is TGCGCCAGCAGCGTCCCCCGGGACAGCAACTATAATTCACCCCTCCACTTT.

The table lists this clone with a count of one. This chain links TRBV4-1 with TRBJ2-3; 9 nucleotides align to TRBD2. From germline, CDR1 is MGHRA and CDR2 YSYEKL. The CDR3 spans 17 residues. Trimming removed 0 bases from V and 8 bases from J; junction bases left unmatched: 12. DNA for the CDR3: TGCGCCAGCAGCCAAGAGGGCAGCGGGGGGCCCTCGGGTACGCAGTATTTT. Its protein is CASSQEGSGGPSGTQYF.

V gene TRBV7-9 combines with J gene TRBJ2-7; TRBD1 might be the D (5 bases). The germline CDR1 and CDR2 sequences are SEHNR and FQNEAQ (reference sequence). This CDR3 has 15 amino acids. V dropped 2 bases and J dropped 0 bases, with 11 bases sitting between them. The CDR3 coding sequence is TGTGCCAGCAGCTTACAGGGATCCACCTCCTACGAGCAGTACTTC. Translated, it gives CASSLQGSTSYEQYF.

This chain links TRBV7-9 with TRBJ1-5; D is ambiguous. Trimming removed 7 bases from V and 11 bases from J, with 18 bases in between. Germline V gene lookup returns CDR1 SEHNR and CDR2 FQNEAQ (reference sequence). The CDR3 contains 13 residues. This chain's CDR3 is CASTSQVGEAQHF. DNA for the CDR3: TGTGCCAGCACCTCCCAAGTCGGGGAGGCCCAGCATTTT.

This clone came up a few times. The V call is TRBV27, the J call TRBJ1-6; no reliable D call. The CDR3 extends over 14 amino acids. Germline assignment: CDR1 MNHEY and CDR2 SMNVEV (reference sequence). The V end was cut by 10 bases, the J end by 5 bases, with 15 bases between. The DNA of the CDR3 is TGTGCCACCGGGAAAGAAGTTCATAATTCACCCCTCCACTTT. This translates into CATGKEVHNSPLHF.

V gene TRBV7-2 combines with J gene TRBJ2-5; maybe TRBD2 (7 bases). Germline loops: CDR1 SGHTA, CDR2 FQGNSA. V lost 4 bases, J lost 5 bases, and 14 bases lay in between. This CDR3 has 14 amino acids. The CDR3 sequence: CASSSRGGAETQYF. The CDR3 DNA reads TGTGCCAGCAGCTCCCGCGGGGGCGCGGAGACCCAGTACTTC.

The gene calls are TRBV5-6 and TRBJ1-1; D is unresolved. Germline CDR1 SGHDT, CDR2 YYEEEE. V was pared by 4 bases and J by 6 bases, with 10 bases between. The CDR3 contains 12 residues. CDR3: CASSLPAAEAFF. The CDR3 coding sequence is TGTGCCAGCAGCCTCCCCGCAGCTGAAGCTTTCTTT.

The chain employs TRBV5-6 and TRBJ1-4; TRBD1 might be the D (6 bases). Germline CDR1 and CDR2: SGHDT and YYEEEE. The length of the CDR3 is 14 residues. The V and J ends lost 4 bases and 6 bases respectively, with 13 bases between them. Here the CDR3 reads CASSVSGADEKLFF. Written as DNA, the CDR3 is TGTGCCAGCAGCGTATCAGGGGCTGATGAAAAACTGTTTTTT.

This chain links TRBV7-2 with TRBJ1-4; possibly TRBD1 for D (6 bases). Per the germline V gene, CDR1 is SGHTA and CDR2 is FQGNSA. V was cut by 2 bases and J by 6 bases, with 16 bases left in between. This CDR3 spans 16 amino acids. CDR3 in DNA: TGTGCCAGCAGCTTATCCGGGGGGGCAGGGGATGAAAAACTGTTTTTT. Residues: CASSLSGGAGDEKLFF.

V is TRBV4-1 and J is TRBJ1-3, with a tentative D call TRBD1 (5 bases). This CDR3 has 15 residues. Germline-derived CDR1 and CDR2 are MGHRA and YSYEKL. The V end was cut by 0 bases, the J end by 2 bases, with 8 bases between. Written as DNA, the CDR3 is TGCGCCAGCAGCCAAGATCCAGGGACTGGAAACACCATATATTTT. It encodes CASSQDPGTGNTIYF.

The table lists this clone with many counts. The V call is TRBV18, the J call TRBJ1-3; 7 bases are shared with TRBD1. J gave up 0 bases and V 0 bases, and 5 bases lay outside the gene matches. CDR3 length: 17 amino acids. CDR1 and CDR2 from the germline V gene are KGHSH and LQKENI. CDR3 nucleotides: TGTGCCAGCTCACCACCGAACAGGGGTCTCTCTGGAAACACCATATATTTT. This encodes CASSPPNRGLSGNTIYF.

There are a few counts of this clone. The chain recombines TRBV7-2 with TRBJ2-2; 7 bases fit TRBD2. Germline trimming cut 5 bases from V and 4 bases from J; bases unmatched to any gene: 7. The CDR3 contains 15 residues. Germline V gene data show CDR1 as SGHTA and CDR2 as FQGNSA. The CDR3 spells CASSPPGLSTGELFF. CDR3 sequence (DNA): TGTGCCAGCAGCCCCCCGGGACTATCCACCGGGGAGCTGTTTTTT.

The V call is TRBV7-6, the J call TRBJ1-1; D is perhaps TRBD1 (6 bases). Germline CDR1 reads SGHVS; CDR2 reads FNYEAQ. The V end was cut by 1 base, the J end by 6 bases, with 12 bases between. This CDR3 contains 14 residues. DNA for the CDR3: TGTGCCAGCAGCTTAGAGGCAGGGGCCGCTGAAGCTTTCTTT. It encodes CASSLEAGAAEAFF.

The rearrangement uses TRBV6-2 or TRBV6-3 and TRBJ1-1; D gene uncertain. The V gene lost 4 bases and the J gene lost 3 bases, with 6 bases spanning the gap. The CDR3 is 12 amino acids. Germline V CDR1 and CDR2: MNHEY, SVGEGT. CDR3 sequence (DNA): TGTGCCAGCAGTTCGGGGTACACTGAAGCTTTCTTT. The encoded protein is CASSSGYTEAFF.

V gene TRBV18 combines with J gene TRBJ1-2; tentative D call: TRBD1 (5 bases). The germline V and J ends were trimmed by 4 bases and 7 bases, with 22 bases remaining between them. CDR1 is KGHSH and CDR2 is LQKENI in the germline V gene. This CDR3 is 16 amino acids long. This chain's CDR3 is CASSLATPTENGGYTF. Written as DNA, the CDR3 is TGTGCCAGCTCACTAGCTACCCCGACAGAGAACGGTGGCTACACCTTC.

J is TRBJ2-2 and V is TRBV19, with 7 bases matching TRBD2. J was trimmed by 5 bases and V by 6 bases; bases with no gene match: 6. The CDR3 is 14 residues long. CDR1 and CDR2 from the germline V gene are LNHDA and SQIVND (reference sequence). The CDR3 DNA is TGTGCCAGTAGGAGAGGACTAGAGACCGGGGAGCTGTTTTTT. It encodes CASRRGLETGELFF.

The chain uses TRBV19 and TRBJ1-3, with D unresolved. Germline assignment: CDR1 LNHDA and CDR2 SQIVND (reference sequence). The CDR3 is 16 residues long. The germline V and J ends were trimmed by 7 bases and 0 bases, with 16 bases remaining between them. The CDR3 DNA follows: TGTGCCAGTACCCCCGGGGTGGTCGTCTCTGGAAACACCATATATTTT. This encodes CASTPGVVVSGNTIYF. Complete variable domain (other parts from reference TRBV19 and TRBJ1-3): DGGITQSPKYLFRKEGQNVTLSCEQNLNHDAMYWYRQDPGQGLRLIYYSQIVNDFQKGDIAEGYSVSREKKESFPLTVTSAQKNPTAFYLCASTPGVVVSGNTIYFGEGSWLTVV.

V gene TRBV11-2 combines with J gene TRBJ2-7; the match to TRBD2 covers 7 bases. The trim removed 5 bases at V and 2 bases at J, leaving 9 bases unmatched. The CDR3 loop spans 15 amino acids. From germline, CDR1 is SGHAT and CDR2 FQNNGV. CDR3 bases: TGTGCCAGCAGCCCCCCCGGGAGGACCGCCTACGAGCAGTACTTC. Encoded protein: CASSPPGRTAYEQYF.

The chain links TRBV7-3 to TRBJ1-1, with TRBD1 as a possible D gene (5 bases). Trimming took 6 bases from V and 4 from J, leaving 12 bases between them. The CDR3 runs to 13 residues. The germline V gene has CDR1 SGHTA and CDR2 FQGTGA. The CDR3 sequence is CASRRGRGTEAFF. CDR3 in DNA: TGTGCCAGCAGGCGGGGGAGGGGCACTGAAGCTTTCTTT.

The genes are TRBV6-5 and TRBJ1-1, with TRBD1 as a possible D gene (5 bases). The V gene's germline CDR1 is MNHEY and CDR2 SVGAGI. The V end was cut by 7 bases, the J end by 0 bases, with 12 bases between. The CDR3 spans 14 residues. CDR3 in amino acids: CASTRQRVNTEAFF. In DNA, the CDR3 is TGTGCCAGCACCCGACAGAGAGTGAACACTGAAGCTTTCTTT.

The V gene is TRBV5-6, the J gene TRBJ2-5; 8 positions agree with TRBD2. The CDR3 extends over 15 amino acids. Germline V CDR1 and CDR2: SGHDT, YYEEEE. V trimming: 4 bases; J trimming: 7 bases; junction bases outside the gene matches: 12. The CDR3 DNA reads TGTGCCAGCAGCCCCTCAGGGAGCGGGGGTTCGACCCAGTACTTC. Its protein product is CASSPSGSGGSTQYF.

The genes are TRBV5-4 and TRBJ2-5; 7 nucleotides agree with TRBD1. J was trimmed by 4 bases and V by 4 bases; bases with no gene match: 10. The CDR3 has 15 amino acids. The germline gives CDR1 SGHNT, CDR2 YYREEE (reference sequence). The CDR3: CASSTPGQSSETQYF. The CDR3 DNA follows: TGTGCCAGCAGCACTCCGGGACAGTCCTCAGAGACCCAGTACTTC.

Details on this clone: At one boundary the junction diverges from the germline segment, which might be a read error. The rearrangement links TRBV11-2 to TRBJ2-7; 8 bases match TRBD1. The length of the CDR3 is 12 residues. Germline V gene sequence: CDR1 SGHAT, CDR2 FQNNGV. CDR3 loop: CASSLWQGASNF. CDR3 DNA: TGTGCCAGCAGCTTATGGCAGGGGGCTAGCAACTTC.

The chain is built from TRBV10-2 and TRBJ1-5; a weak D match, TRBD1 (6 bases). Trimming took off 0 bases at V and 6 bases at J, with 9 bases between the two ends. Germline V gene sequence: CDR1 WSHSY, CDR2 SAAADI. The CDR3 is 14 residues long. The CDR3 here is CASSESGGAQPQHF. In DNA form, the CDR3 reads TGCGCCAGCAGTGAGTCAGGGGGTGCTCAGCCCCAGCATTTT.